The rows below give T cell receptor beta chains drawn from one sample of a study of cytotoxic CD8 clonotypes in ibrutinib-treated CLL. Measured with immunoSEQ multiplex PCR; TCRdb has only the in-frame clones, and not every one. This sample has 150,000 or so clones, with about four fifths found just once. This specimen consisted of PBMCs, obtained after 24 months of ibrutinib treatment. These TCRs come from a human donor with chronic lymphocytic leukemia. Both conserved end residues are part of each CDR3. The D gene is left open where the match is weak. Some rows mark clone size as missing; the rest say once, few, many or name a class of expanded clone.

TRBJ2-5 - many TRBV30 CAWSAGTGKTQYF TGTGCCTGGAGTGCCGGGACCGGGAAGACCCAGTACTTC
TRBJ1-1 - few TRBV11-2 CASSFTNTEAFF TGTGCCAGCAGCTTCACGAACACTGAAGCTTTCTTT
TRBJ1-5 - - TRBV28 CASTVGGFGNQPQHF TGTGCCAGTACGGTGGGAGGGTTTGGCAATCAGCCCCAGCATTTT
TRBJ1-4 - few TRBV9 CASSVRSQGIGEKLFF TGTGCCAGCAGCGTCAGATCGCAGGGTATAGGTGAAAAACTGTTTTTT
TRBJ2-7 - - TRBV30 CAWSPGAVYEQYF TGTGCCTGGAGTCCGGGGGCAGTCTACGAGCAGTACTTC
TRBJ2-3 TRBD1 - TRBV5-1 CASSRETGGSTDTQYF TGCGCCAGCAGCCGTGAGACAGGGGGTAGCACAGATACGCAGTATTTT
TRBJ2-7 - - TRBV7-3 CASSYGQGPDSEQYF TGTGCCAGCAGCTACGGCCAGGGGCCGGACTCCGAGCAGTACTTC
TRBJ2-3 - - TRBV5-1 CASSLLTDTDTQYF TGCGCCAGCAGCTTGCTGACAGACACAGATACGCAGTATTTT
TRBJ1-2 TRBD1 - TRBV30 CAWSGQGGYGYTF TGTGCCTGGAGTGGACAGGGAGGCTATGGCTACACCTTC
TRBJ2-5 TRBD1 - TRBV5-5 CASSFLGQGQETQYF TGTGCCAGCAGCTTTCTTGGACAGGGCCAAGAGACCCAGTACTTC
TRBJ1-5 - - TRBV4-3 CASSQGRSLNQPQHF TGCGCCAGCAGCCAAGGGAGGAGTCTCAATCAGCCCCAGCATTTT
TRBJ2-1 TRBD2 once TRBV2 CASRRILLTSGAHEQFF TGTGCCAGCAGACGGATCCTTTTGACTAGCGGGGCCCATGAGCAGTTCTTC
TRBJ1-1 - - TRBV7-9 CASSSPMMWGSAEAFF TGTGCCAGCAGCTCGCCCATGATGTGGGGGAGCGCTGAAGCTTTCTTT
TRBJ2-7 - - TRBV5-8 CASSLYGTSSYEQYF TGTGCCAGCAGCTTGTACGGGACGAGCTCCTACGAGCAGTACTTC
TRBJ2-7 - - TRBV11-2 CASSLVPGSEQYF TGTGCCAGCAGCTTAGTACCGGGGTCCGAGCAGTACTTC
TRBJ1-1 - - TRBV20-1 CSAPHGREAFF TGCAGTGCCCCCCATGGCAGAGAAGCTTTCTTT
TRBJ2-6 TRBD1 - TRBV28 CASTTSGQGQAGANVLTF TGTGCCAGCACCACATCGGGACAGGGTCAGGCTGGGGCCAACGTCCTGACTTTC
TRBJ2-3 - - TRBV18 CASSPRVSSTDTQYF TGTGCCAGCTCTCCCAGGGTCTCTAGCACAGATACGCAGTATTTT
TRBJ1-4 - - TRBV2 CASCGRGANEKLFF TGTGCCAGCTGTGGAAGGGGGGCTAATGAAAAACTGTTTTTT
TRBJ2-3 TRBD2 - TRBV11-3 CASSLGTSGASTDTQYF TGTGCCAGCAGCTTAGGCACTAGCGGGGCCAGCACAGATACGCAGTATTTT
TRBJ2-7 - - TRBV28 CASTLGYEQYF TGTGCCAGCACCTTGGGCTACGAGCAGTACTTC
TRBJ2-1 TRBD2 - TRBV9 CASSPWTSEWRNEQFF TGTGCCAGCAGCCCTTGGACTAGCGAGTGGCGCAATGAGCAGTTCTTC
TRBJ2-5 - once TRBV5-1 CASSLDTGPQETQYF TGCGCCAGCAGCTTGGATACGGGACCACAAGAGACCCAGTACTTC
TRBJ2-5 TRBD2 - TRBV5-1 CASSLVLAGVRETQYF TGCGCCAGCAGCTTGGTCCTAGCGGGAGTGAGGGAGACCCAGTACTTC
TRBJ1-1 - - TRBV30 CAWSVGGRTEAFF TGTGCCTGGAGTGTCGGAGGCCGCACTGAAGCTTTCTTT